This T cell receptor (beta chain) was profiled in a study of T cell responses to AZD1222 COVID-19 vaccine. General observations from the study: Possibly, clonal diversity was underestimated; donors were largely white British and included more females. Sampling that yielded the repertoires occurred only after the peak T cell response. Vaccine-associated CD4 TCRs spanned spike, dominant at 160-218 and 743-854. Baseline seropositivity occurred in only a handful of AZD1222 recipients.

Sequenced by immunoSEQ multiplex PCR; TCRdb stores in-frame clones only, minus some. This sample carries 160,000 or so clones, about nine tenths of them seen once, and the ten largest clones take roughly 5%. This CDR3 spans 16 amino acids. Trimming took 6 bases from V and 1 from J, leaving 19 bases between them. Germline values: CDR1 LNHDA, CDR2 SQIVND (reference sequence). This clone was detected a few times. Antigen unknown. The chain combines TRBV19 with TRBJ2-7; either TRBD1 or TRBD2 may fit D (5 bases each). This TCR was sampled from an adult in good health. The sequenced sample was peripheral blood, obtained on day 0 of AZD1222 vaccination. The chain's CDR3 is CASRPSSGTPSYEQYF. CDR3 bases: TGTGCCAGTAGGCCTTCTTCCGGGACGCCTTCCTACGAGCAGTACTTC. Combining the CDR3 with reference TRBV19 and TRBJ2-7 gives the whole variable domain DGGITQSPKYLFRKEGQNVTLSCEQNLNHDAMYWYRQDPGQGLRLIYYSQIVNDFQKGDIAEGYSVSREKKESFPLTVTSAQKNPTAFYLCASRPSSGTPSYEQYFGPGTRLTVT.